The entry that follows covers one TCR beta chain sequence. Its antigen is currently unknown. From germline, CDR1 is ENHRY and CDR2 SYGVKD. This CDR3 has 16 amino acids. After removal of 6 bases from V and 4 bases from J, the junction contained 11 bases not matched to a gene. The data derive from a study of CD8 T cells in Susac syndrome. The CD8+ and CD4+ T cells were negatively isolated, with the TEMRA cells enriched by FACS. RNA was extracted with the RNeasy kit, and a quantity of roughly 0.5 to 1 ug was reverse transcribed using random hexamers. Amplification of TCR beta CDR3 across 54 Vbeta and 13 Jbeta was performed with immunoSEQ multiplex PCR. TCRdb re-called the immunoSEQ multiplex PCR reads through MiXCR, storing one row per CDR3 protein. The table lists 95,000 to 150,000 distinct CDR3 sequences, around 94% of them singletons. Whole-study findings and limits: In TEMRA cells and active patients, CD8+ clonal expansion in Susac reached its peak.

This receptor was obtained from a human donor with Susac syndrome. The material sequenced was CD8+ T cells from PBMCs. The chain couples TRBV10-3 to TRBJ2-2; TRBD1 matches at 7 bases. The CDR3 region is CAIRNRQGRFTGELFF. CDR3 in DNA: TGTGCCATCAGAAACAGACAGGGAAGGTTCACCGGGGAGCTGTTTTTT.